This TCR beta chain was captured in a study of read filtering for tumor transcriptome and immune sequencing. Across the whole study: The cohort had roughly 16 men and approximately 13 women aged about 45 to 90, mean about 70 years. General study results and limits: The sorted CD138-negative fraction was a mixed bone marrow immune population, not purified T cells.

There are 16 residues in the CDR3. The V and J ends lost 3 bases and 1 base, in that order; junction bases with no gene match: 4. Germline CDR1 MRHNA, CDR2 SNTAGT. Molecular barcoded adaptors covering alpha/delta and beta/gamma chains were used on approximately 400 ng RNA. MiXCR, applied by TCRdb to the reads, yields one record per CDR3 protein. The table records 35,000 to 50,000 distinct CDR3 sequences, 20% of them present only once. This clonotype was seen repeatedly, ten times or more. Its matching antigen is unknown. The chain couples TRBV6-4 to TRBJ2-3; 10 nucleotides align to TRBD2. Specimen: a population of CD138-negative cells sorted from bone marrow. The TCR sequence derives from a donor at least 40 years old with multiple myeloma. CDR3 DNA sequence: TGTGCCAGCAGTGAGTCAACTAGCGGGGGCACAGATACGCAGTATTTT. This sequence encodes CASSESTSGGTDTQYF.